This T cell receptor beta chain came from a study of blood T cell repertoires in COVID-19. Participants came from some 23 US areas, aged about 18 to 89 years. Donors in Cohort 3 counted as recovered after two negative PCRs, clearance, or symptom resolution. Only in-frame clones appear in the TCRdb table, and some are missing; sequencing was by immunoSEQ multiplex PCR. The sample carries 80,000 to 130,000 clones, around 86% recorded once. V was trimmed by 5 bases and J by 13 bases, leaving 21 bases between them. The length of the CDR3 is 14 residues. The germline CDR1 and CDR2 sequences are MDHEN and SYDVKM.

The chain has TRBV28 and TRBJ2-1, with D possibly matching TRBD1 (6 bases). The sample was PBMCs or T cells enriched from blood (not recorded which). This TCR was recovered from a woman aged 50 to 60 who had recovered from COVID-19. CDR3 sequence reads: CASSATPPRDTQFF. The CDR3 DNA reads as TGTGCCAGCAGTGCAACCCCACCCCGGGACACACAGTTCTTC.